One sample yielded the 27 T cell receptor beta chains listed below, sequenced in a study of identifying expanded T cells in peripheral blood. Measured with immunoSEQ multiplex PCR; TCRdb has only the in-frame clones, and not every one. The table includes about 98,000 clones, around 89% detected once. The sequenced material came from blood. The origin of the receptors is a person between 18 and 70 years old in good health.

This chain connects TRBV4-2 to TRBJ2-1, with TRBD2 matching over 7 bases. V lost 1 base and J lost 5; bases outside the gene matches: 8. This CDR3 region has 16 residues. Germline V gene sequence: CDR1 LGHNA, CDR2 YNFKEQ. The CDR3 reads CASSQVVASGNNEQFF. The DNA for the CDR3 is TGTGCCAGCAGCCAAGTGGTGGCTAGCGGAAACAATGAGCAGTTCTTC.

The genes are TRBV6-1 and TRBJ2-2; D is undetermined. The germline V gene has CDR1 MNHNS and CDR2 SASEGT. The ends were cut back, 1 base at V and 5 bases at J, with 8 bases in the middle. The CDR3 totals 14 residues. CDR3 protein: CASSEVFPTGELFF. The CDR3 bases are TGTGCCAGCAGTGAAGTCTTCCCGACCGGGGAGCTGTTTTTT.

This clone was observed once. The chain joins TRBV28 to TRBJ2-5; D remains ambiguous. V dropped 3 bases and J dropped 2 bases, with 10 bases sitting between them. Germline CDR1 and CDR2: MDHEN and SYDVKM. This CDR3 has 14 residues. CDR3 sequence: CASSLLGWQETQYF. The CDR3 DNA reads TGTGCCAGCAGTTTGCTGGGTTGGCAAGAGACCCAGTACTTC.

The table lists this clone with a few counts. J is TRBJ1-2 and V is TRBV10-3; weak D call: TRBD1 (5 bases). Germline lookup yields CDR1 ENHRY and CDR2 SYGVKD. V lost 4 bases and J 2 bases, leaving 11 bases between the germline ends. The CDR3 covers 14 residues. The CDR3 bases are TGTGCCATCAGTGGGTCAGGGTCAAACTATGGCTACACCTTC. Translated: CAISGSGSNYGYTF.

The genes are TRBV7-2 and TRBJ2-3; no firm D call. Trimming took off 3 bases at V and 6 bases at J, with 7 bases between the two ends. There are 12 residues in the CDR3. Looked up from germline, CDR1 is SGHTA and CDR2 is FQGNSA. For the CDR3, the DNA is TGTGCCAGCAGCTTCTCCCGCGATACGCAGTATTTT. Encoded protein: CASSFSRDTQYF.

The rearrangement links TRBV5-1 to TRBJ2-3; 9 bases align to TRBD2. The CDR3 is made up of 15 amino acids. V trimming: 4 bases; J trimming: 0 bases; junction bases outside the gene matches: 3. Germline CDR1 and CDR2: SGHRS and YFSETQ. The CDR3 reads CASSLAGGSTDTQYF. CDR3 DNA: TGCGCCAGCAGCCTGGCGGGGGGGAGCACAGATACGCAGTATTTT.

This chain uses TRBV27 with TRBJ2-7; 7 nucleotides match TRBD1. The germline V gene has CDR1 MNHEY and CDR2 SMNVEV (reference sequence). V dropped 6 bases and J dropped 0; count of bases not matched to a gene: 8. The CDR3 is made up of 15 amino acids. CDR3 loop: CASRSTGVGSYEQYF. The CDR3 DNA sequence: TGTGCCAGCAGAAGCACAGGGGTCGGCTCCTACGAGCAGTACTTC.

The genes are TRBV7-8 and TRBJ2-7; TRBD2 matches at 13 bases. V shed 3 bases and J 7 bases; nucleotides not matched to a gene: 12. CDR3 length: 17 residues. CDR1 and CDR2 from the germline V gene are SGHVS and FQNEAQ. The CDR3 loop is CASSFRRLAGGVREQYF. The CDR3 nucleotides are TGTGCCAGCAGCTTCCGCAGACTAGCGGGAGGTGTGAGGGAGCAGTACTTC.

The chain uses TRBV6-1 and TRBJ2-3; 12 nucleotides line up with TRBD2. J gave up 1 base and V 10 bases, and 3 bases lay outside the gene matches. In germline, CDR1 is MNHNS, CDR2 SASEGT. This CDR3 comprises 14 residues. CDR3 bases: TGTGCCATTCGGACTAGCGGGGGCACAGATACGCAGTATTTT. Protein product: CAIRTSGGTDTQYF.

The rearrangement uses TRBV4-2 and TRBJ2-7; TRBD2 matches 7 bases. The germline gives CDR1 LGHNA, CDR2 YNFKEQ. J lost 2 bases, V lost 3 bases, and 7 bases had no gene match. The CDR3 extends over 15 amino acids. DNA for the CDR3: TGTGCCAGCAGCCAGAGCGGGGCGGACGCCTACGAGCAGTACTTC. Encoded protein: CASSQSGADAYEQYF.

V usage is TRBV7-9 and J usage is TRBJ1-5; D might be TRBD1 (5 bases). This CDR3 comprises 14 residues. Germline-derived CDR1 and CDR2 are SEHNR and FQNEAQ (reference sequence). The germline V and J ends were trimmed by 1 base and 4 bases, with 8 bases remaining between them. The CDR3 nucleotides read TGTGCCAGCAGCTTAGAGGGACTTAATCAGCCCCAGCATTTT. It specifies CASSLEGLNQPQHF.

J is TRBJ2-7 and V is TRBV5-1; D ambiguous. Trimming shortened V by 0 bases and J by 3 bases, and 7 bases separated the two germline ends. The CDR3 length is 13 residues. The germline V gene encodes CDR1 SGHRS and CDR2 YFSETQ. The CDR3 spells CASSLVLGYEQYF. Here the CDR3 DNA reads TGCGCCAGCAGCTTGGTCTTAGGCTACGAGCAGTACTTC.

V usage is TRBV5-1 and J usage is TRBJ1-1; no clear D. Germline lookup yields CDR1 SGHRS and CDR2 YFSETQ. The CDR3 has 13 residues. V gave up 5 bases and J gave up 1 base, with 9 bases separating them. The CDR3 loop is CASRRTGNTEAFF. CDR3 nucleotide sequence: TGCGCCAGCAGACGGACGGGGAACACTGAAGCTTTCTTT.

Note on this clone: Germline is not matched at one junction end, which may reflect a read error. The chain uses TRBV20-1 and TRBJ1-2; 8 nucleotides match TRBD1. Germline V gives CDR1 DFQATT, CDR2 SNEGSKA (reference sequence). The CDR3 covers 11 residues. The CDR3 sequence: CSALTGDGYTF. CDR3 bases: TGCAGTGCCTTGACAGGGGATGGTTACACCTTC.

This chain connects TRBV18 to TRBJ2-2, with D maybe TRBD1 (5 bases). The CDR3 extends over 15 amino acids. Germline V gene data show CDR1 as KGHSH and CDR2 as LQKENI. Trimming removed 3 bases at V and 0 bases at J, with 8 bases between. For the CDR3, the DNA is TGTGCCAGCTCACCGACAGACGCGAACACCGGGGAGCTGTTTTTT. Amino acids: CASSPTDANTGELFF. Based on the CDR3 plus reference TRBV18 and TRBJ2-2, the full variable domain is NAGVMQNPRHLVRRRGQEARLRCSPMKGHSHVYWYRQLPEEGLKFMVYLQKENIIDESGMPKERFSAEFPKEGPSILRIQQVVRGDSAAYFCASSPTDANTGELFFGEGSRLTVL.

This chain uses TRBV19 with TRBJ1-2; tentative D call: TRBD1 (5 bases). V was clipped by 6 bases and J by 1 base, with 15 bases between them. The CDR3 covers 15 residues. The germline V gene has CDR1 LNHDA and CDR2 SQIVND (reference sequence). In DNA, the CDR3 is TGTGCCAGTAGCAAGATCTGGGGGGGTAACTATGGCTACACCTTC. Its translation: CASSKIWGGNYGYTF. Together with reference TRBV19 and TRBJ1-2, the CDR3 gives the full variable domain: DGGITQSPKYLFRKEGQNVTLSCEQNLNHDAMYWYRQDPGQGLRLIYYSQIVNDFQKGDIAEGYSVSREKKESFPLTVTSAQKNPTAFYLCASSKIWGGNYGYTFGSGTRLTVV.

This clone has more than one count but fewer than ten. The rearrangement links TRBV5-1 to TRBJ1-1, with D perhaps TRBD1 (5 bases). Germline values: CDR1 SGHRS, CDR2 YFSETQ. The V gene lost 3 bases and the J gene lost 10 bases, with 13 bases spanning the gap. The CDR3 runs 12 residues. DNA for the CDR3: TGCGCCAGCAGCTCGGGGACCGTCGGAGCTTTCTTT. Its protein product is CASSSGTVGAFF.

The genes are TRBV30 and TRBJ1-1; tentative D call: TRBD1 (5 bases). The CDR3 sequence is 15 residues long. The V end was cut by 2 bases, the J end by 0 bases, with 13 bases between. CDR1 and CDR2 from the germline V gene are GTSNPN and SVGIG (reference sequence). CDR3 sequence (DNA): TGTGCCTGGAGTCGACCGCAGGGAGTGAACACTGAAGCTTTCTTT. It codes for CAWSRPQGVNTEAFF.

V usage is TRBV6-5 and J usage is TRBJ1-2; 9 nucleotides agree with TRBD1. CDR1 is MNHEY, CDR2 SVGAGI, per germline. The CDR3 consists of 13 residues. The V and J ends lost 4 bases and 5 bases, in that order; junction bases with no gene match: 2. This CDR3 reads CASSSGQGYGYTF. The CDR3 bases are TGTGCCAGCAGTTCGGGACAGGGATATGGCTACACCTTC.

The chain joins TRBV7-2 to TRBJ2-1; TRBD2 agrees at 8 bases. The CDR3 loop spans 16 amino acids. The V gene end was trimmed by 4 bases and the J gene end by 3 bases; junction bases not matched to a gene: 8. CDR1 and CDR2 (germline): SGHTA, FQGNSA. CDR3: CASSSSSGLGYNEQFF. In DNA, the CDR3 is TGTGCCAGCAGCTCCTCTAGCGGGCTGGGCTACAATGAGCAGTTCTTC.

The V call is TRBV11-3, the J call TRBJ2-2, with D uncertain. The germline V gene has CDR1 SGHNT and CDR2 YENEEA. With 1 base removed from V and 5 bases from J, the gap between germline ends came to 5 bases. The CDR3 sequence is 13 residues long. The CDR3 protein is CASSLVLTGELFF. The CDR3 DNA follows: TGTGCCAGCAGCTTAGTCCTTACCGGGGAGCTGTTTTTT.

This clone showed up just a few times. This chain uses TRBV27 with TRBJ1-5; 10 bases are a match to TRBD1. CDR1 is MNHEY and CDR2 is SMNVEV in the germline V gene (reference sequence). CDR3 length: 15 residues. Trimming took 5 bases from V and 2 from J; bases not matched to a gene: 3. CDR3 bases: TGTGCCAGCAGTGCCGGGACAGGGGGCAATCAGCCCCAGCATTTT. Amino acid sequence: CASSAGTGGNQPQHF.

The chain employs TRBV5-1 and TRBJ2-7, with TRBD1 identical over 10 bases. V gave up 6 bases and J gave up 1 base; unmatched junction bases: 4. The CDR3 extends over 14 amino acids. From germline, CDR1 is SGHRS and CDR2 YFSETQ. The CDR3 coding sequence is TGCGCCAGCACTCGGGACAGGGGTTCCTACGAGCAGTACTTC. The encoded protein is CASTRDRGSYEQYF. Full variable domain (remainder filled in from reference TRBV5-1 and TRBJ2-7): KAGVTQTPRYLIKTRGQQVTLSCSPISGHRSVSWYQQTPGQGLQFLFEYFSETQRNKGNFPGRFSGRQFSNSRSEMNVSTLELGDSALYLCASTRDRGSYEQYFGPGTRLTVT.

The gene calls are TRBV30 and TRBJ1-1, with D possibly being TRBD1 (6 bases). CDR1 is GTSNPN and CDR2 is SVGIG in the germline V gene (reference sequence). The CDR3 consists of 12 residues. Trimming shortened V by 1 base and J by 11 bases, and 14 bases separated the two germline ends. CDR3 coding DNA: TGTGCCTGGAGTGAAGGGGGGCGCGTGGCTTTCTTT. Translated: CAWSEGGRVAFF.

V gene TRBV9 combines with J gene TRBJ2-5; 7 bases are shared with TRBD1. V lost 1 base to trimming and J lost 2 bases; unmatched junction nucleotides: 8. Germline-derived CDR1 and CDR2 are SGDLS and YYNGEE. The length of the CDR3 is 16 residues. The CDR3, as DNA: TGTGCCAGCAGCGTAACGGCAGGGGGTGGGCAAGAGACCCAGTACTTC. Its protein is CASSVTAGGGQETQYF.

This clone was counted only a few times. V usage is TRBV7-6 and J usage is TRBJ1-1; D is possibly TRBD1 (6 bases). V shed 2 bases and J shed 6 bases, with 16 bases lying between them. CDR1 and CDR2 (germline): SGHVS, FNYEAQ. The length of the CDR3 is 15 residues. The CDR3 DNA reads as TGTGCCAGCAGCTTATCGGGGGGCACAGGGTCTGAAGCTTTCTTT. This encodes CASSLSGGTGSEAFF. The whole variable domain, filled in from reference TRBV7-6 and TRBJ1-1, reads GAGVSQSPRYKVTKRGQDVALRCDPISGHVSLYWYRQALGQGPEFLTYFNYEAQQDKSGLPNDRFSAERPEGSISTLTIQRTEQRDSAMYRCASSLSGGTGSEAFFGQGTRLTVV.

J is TRBJ1-6 and V is TRBV9; 7 bases fit TRBD1. This CDR3 is 16 amino acids long. Germline V gene lookup returns CDR1 SGDLS and CDR2 YYNGEE. The V segment lost 0 bases and the J segment 7 bases; nucleotides outside the gene matches: 7. The CDR3 sequence is CASSVDPRQGNSPLHF. CDR3 nucleotide sequence: TGTGCCAGCAGCGTAGACCCGAGACAGGGCAATTCACCCCTCCACTTT.